What follows are 24 T cell receptor beta chains derived from one specimen sequenced in a study of HIV-infected children after antiretroviral therapy interruption. Treatment of the sample: PENTA 11 planned treatment interruption arm or continuous ART arm. RNA-based 3' RACE libraries used unique molecular identifiers. Each CDR3 protein gets one entry after TCRdb re-called the 3' RACE reads with MiXCR. The sample includes 30,000 to 40,000 distinct CDR3 sequences, about 6.5% of them seen just once. The sequencing here drew on CD45RA+ CD4+ T cells from PBMCs, pooled from several time points, taken from a donor given antiretroviral therapy, either interrupted or continuous. Stated subset: naive CD4+ CD45RA+ CD45RO- T cells. Receptors originate from a pool of human donors with HIV.

J is TRBJ1-1 and V is TRBV24-1, with 9 bases identical to TRBD1. Trimming at V came to 2 bases and at J to 4 bases, leaving 10 bases not matched to a gene. Germline-derived CDR1 and CDR2 are KGHDR and SFDVKD. The CDR3 loop spans 17 amino acids. The CDR3 spells CATSDSAGTGPATEAFF. In nucleotides, the CDR3 is TGTGCCACCAGTGATTCCGCCGGGACAGGGCCTGCCACTGAAGCTTTCTTT.

Comment on this clonotype: The limits of the CDR3 on the DNA are not certain, so only TCRdb's listed CDR3 is given. The V and J genes are TRBV6-5 and TRBJ2-2; the table names TRBD1, a call not compared with the DNA. The CDR3 has 15 residues if both end residues are counted. From germline, CDR1 is MNHEY and CDR2 SVGAGI. The CDR3 loop is CASSSSRGTSGELFF.

The rearrangement links TRBV27 to TRBJ2-7; the match to TRBD2 covers 13 bases. The CDR3 loop spans 15 amino acids. Germline V lookup: CDR1 MNHEY, CDR2 SMNVEV (reference sequence). V lost 6 bases, J lost 6 bases, and 8 bases stayed unmatched. Here the CDR3 reads CASRRLAGGAPEQYF. As DNA, the CDR3 is TGTGCCAGCAGAAGACTAGCGGGAGGAGCCCCCGAGCAGTACTTC.

This clonotype was detected many times. V is TRBV29-1 and J is TRBJ2-1; TRBD1 aligns across 10 bases. Germline-derived CDR1 and CDR2 are SQVTM and ANQGSEA. There are 16 residues in the CDR3. The J segment lost 5 bases and the V segment lost 8 bases, leaving 15 bases of the junction unmatched. This CDR3 is CSSGQGPGTGHNEQFF. The CDR3 DNA sequence: TGCAGCTCGGGACAGGGGCCGGGGACTGGCCACAATGAGCAGTTCTTC.

This clonotype was seen at least ten times. The gene calls are TRBV10-3 and TRBJ2-3, with 7 bases that match TRBD1. V lost 10 bases, J lost 0 bases, and 13 bases stayed unmatched. CDR1 and CDR2 (germline): ENHRY, SYGVKD. This CDR3 is built from 16 residues. The CDR3 DNA reads TGTGCCACGGGCCCCCTCAGGGGGACAAGCACAGATACGCAGTATTTT. Protein sequence: CATGPLRGTSTDTQYF.

This clonotype was counted ten times or more. The rearrangement joins TRBV7-6 to TRBJ2-2; 8 nucleotides match TRBD1. CDR1 is SGHVS, CDR2 FNYEAQ, per germline. Losses at the gene ends were 3 bases for V and 4 bases for J; bases not matched to a gene: 4. The CDR3 totals 15 residues. In DNA, the CDR3 is TGTGCCAGCAGCTTTGACAGGGGATCCACCGGGGAGCTGTTTTTT. It is translated as CASSFDRGSTGELFF.

This clonotype was seen at least ten times. V and J are TRBV5-6 and TRBJ2-5; TRBD1 might be the D (6 bases). The CDR3 runs 13 residues. The V gene lost 6 bases and the J gene lost 7 bases, with 16 bases spanning the gap. Germline-derived CDR1 and CDR2 are SGHDT and YYEEEE. The CDR3 DNA follows: TGTGCCAGCACCTCCGCAGGGGCAGTGACCCAGTACTTC. Translating gives CASTSAGAVTQYF.

The chain joins TRBV7-9 to TRBJ2-2, with 7 bases fitting TRBD1. The CDR3 consists of 15 residues. Germline values: CDR1 SEHNR, CDR2 FQNEAQ (reference sequence). V lost 5 bases and J lost 6; bases outside the gene matches: 9. DNA of the CDR3: TGTGCCAGCAGCCCGAGGACAGGCTTGTCCGGGGAGCTGTTTTTT. This codes for CASSPRTGLSGELFF. The whole variable domain, remainder taken from reference TRBV7-9 and TRBJ2-2, is DTGVSQNPRHKITKRGQNVTFRCDPISEHNRLYWYRQTLGQGPEFLTYFQNEAQLEKSRLLSDRFSAERPKGSFSTLEIQRTEQGDSAMYLCASSPRTGLSGELFFGEGSRLTVL.

This clonotype was observed at least ten times. V usage is TRBV11-2 and J usage is TRBJ2-2, with D hard to call. The V end was cut by 0 bases, the J end by 7 bases, with 9 bases between. Germline assignment: CDR1 SGHAT and CDR2 FQNNGV. The CDR3 contains 14 residues. CDR3 loop: CASSLEVSLGELFF. CDR3 sequence (DNA): TGTGCCAGCAGCTTAGAAGTCAGCCTCGGGGAGCTGTTTTTT.

The table lists this clonotype with many counts. V and J are TRBV7-9 and TRBJ1-6, with D unresolved. CDR1 is SEHNR, CDR2 FQNEAQ, per germline (reference sequence). The CDR3 runs 13 residues. Trimming left V 0 bases short and J 9 bases short, with 6 bases between. The CDR3 nucleotides read TGTGCCAGCAGCTTAGCCGAAAGTTCACCCCTCCACTTT. This sequence encodes CASSLAESSPLHF.

About this clonotype itself: A single base separates this from a much larger clone, so it may be a read error. CDR3 in DNA: TGTGCCAGCAGTCAGACAAGCGGGAGGGTAGTGGGTGAGCAGTTCTTC. It is translated as CASSQTSGRVVGEQFF. The chain links TRBV27 to TRBJ2-1, with 10 bases lining up with TRBD2. Trimming took 5 bases from V and 9 from J; bases not matched to a gene: 13. Looked up from germline, CDR1 is MNHEY and CDR2 is SMNVEV (reference sequence). The CDR3 has 16 residues.

Only a few counts were recorded for this clonotype. At one end the junction does not follow the germline gene, possibly because of a read error. The rearrangement links TRBV19 to TRBJ2-1; tentative D call: TRBD1 (6 bases). Germline V lookup: CDR1 LNHDA, CDR2 SQIVND (reference sequence). This CDR3 has 15 amino acids. The CDR3 region is CASSIKGGNYAEQFF. CDR3 in DNA: TGTGCCAGCAGTATAAAAGGGGGTAACTATGCTGAGCAGTTCTTC.

The chain employs TRBV4-1 and TRBJ1-6, with 11 bases lining up with TRBD1. CDR3 length equals 15 residues. Germline CDR1 and CDR2: MGHRA and YSYEKL. Trimming removed 0 bases from V and 10 bases from J; junction bases left unmatched: 2. In nucleotides, the CDR3 is TGCGCCAGCAGCCAAGAGGACAGGGGGCGATCACCCCTCCACTTT. It specifies CASSQEDRGRSPLHF.

At least ten counts were recorded for this clonotype. The chain combines TRBV3-1 with TRBJ2-4; weak D call: TRBD1 (6 bases). V lost 0 bases to trimming and J lost 2 bases, with 17 bases between them. This CDR3 has 18 amino acids. Germline assignment: CDR1 LGHDT and CDR2 YNNKEL (reference sequence). CDR3 protein: CASSQDSGLRGPKNIQYF. The CDR3 DNA follows: TGTGCCAGCAGCCAAGATTCCGGACTCAGGGGACCCAAAAACATTCAGTACTTC.

This clonotype was counted many times. The rearrangement links TRBV7-9 to TRBJ2-7; D might be TRBD1 or TRBD2, each matching 5 bases. This CDR3 is built from 15 residues. The V gene's germline CDR1 is SEHNR and CDR2 FQNEAQ (reference sequence). V was clipped by 2 bases and J by 4 bases, with 15 bases between them. Here the CDR3 reads CASSLRDGLVYEQYF. The CDR3 nucleotides read TGTGCCAGCAGCTTACGGGACGGTCTAGTATACGAGCAGTACTTC.

This clonotype was counted at least ten times. The chain couples TRBV29-1 to TRBJ2-2, with 9 nucleotides matching TRBD1. Germline V gives CDR1 SQVTM, CDR2 ANQGSEA. The CDR3 runs 18 residues. J lost 0 bases, V lost 6 bases, and 14 bases had no gene match. CDR3 residues: CSVKKPPGQGANTGELFF. The CDR3 region has the DNA TGCAGCGTGAAAAAACCCCCGGGACAGGGTGCGAACACCGGGGAGCTGTTTTTT.

This clonotype has at least ten counts. V usage is TRBV30 and J usage is TRBJ1-3, with 8 bases fitting TRBD1. From germline, CDR1 is GTSNPN and CDR2 SVGIG (reference sequence). There are 14 residues in the CDR3. The trim removed 4 bases at V and 16 bases at J, leaving 18 bases unmatched. In DNA form, the CDR3 reads TGTGCCTGGATTCCGGGACAGGCTGGAAATACGCTCTATTTT. Its protein is CAWIPGQAGNTLYF.

Many counts were recorded for this clonotype. V and J are TRBV27 and TRBJ2-2; D is perhaps TRBD1 (5 bases). CDR1 is MNHEY, CDR2 SMNVEV, per germline (reference sequence). V gave up 3 bases and J gave up 2 bases, with 13 bases separating them. This CDR3 region has 16 residues. The CDR3 nucleotides read TGTGCCAGCAGTTTGGGATGGACAACAAACACCGGGGAGCTGTTTTTT. Its protein is CASSLGWTTNTGELFF.

This clonotype was observed a handful of times. This sequence joins TRBV12-3 or TRBV12-4 and TRBJ2-7, with a tentative D call TRBD2 (5 bases). V was shortened by 5 bases and J by 7 bases, with 18 bases between the two germline ends. This CDR3 is built from 14 residues. The chain's CDR3 is CASSQRTGKGEQYF. DNA for the CDR3: TGTGCCAGCAGTCAGAGGACTGGAAAGGGAGAGCAGTACTTC.

This clonotype appeared many times. The V call is TRBV7-2, the J call TRBJ1-6; D gene uncertain. The length of the CDR3 is 15 residues. Per the germline V gene, CDR1 is SGHTA and CDR2 is FQGNSA. V was cut by 3 bases and J by 9 bases, with 15 bases left in between. Written as DNA, the CDR3 is TGTGCCAGCAGCTTGGGTTCCGACCGGGTTTCACCCCTCCACTTT. Protein product: CASSLGSDRVSPLHF.

This clonotype was found many times. The chain recombines TRBV5-6 with TRBJ1-5, with D tentatively TRBD1 (6 bases). V was pared by 0 bases and J by 0 bases, with 16 bases between. The CDR3 runs 18 residues. Per germline, CDR1 SGHDT and CDR2 YYEEEE. The CDR3 coding sequence is TGTGCCAGCAGCTTGGCCCCGGGGACAACTCCTAGCAATCAGCCCCAGCATTTT. Translated: CASSLAPGTTPSNQPQHF. Full variable domain (remainder filled in from reference TRBV5-6 and TRBJ1-5): DAGVTQSPTHLIKTRGQQVTLRCSPKSGHDTVSWYQQALGQGPQFIFQYYEEEERQRGNFPDRFSGHQFPNYSSELNVNALLLGDSALYLCASSLAPGTTPSNQPQHFGDGTRLSIL.

This clonotype showed up many times. One junction end does not reproduce the germline sequence, and a read error may be involved. The chain's CDR3 is CASGDTGRQDTQYF. DNA for the CDR3: TGTGCCAGCGGTGATACAGGGAGGCAAGACACCCAGTACTTT. The chain links TRBV6-6 to TRBJ2-5, with D perhaps matching TRBD1 or TRBD2 (6 bases each). The CDR3 covers 14 residues. In germline, CDR1 is MNHNY, CDR2 SVGAGI (reference sequence).

This clonotype was detected ten times or more. The J gene is TRBJ1-1, the V gene TRBV7-3, with D possibly being TRBD1 (6 bases). This CDR3 comprises 14 residues. Germline CDR1 SGHTA, CDR2 FQGTGA. With 5 bases removed from V and 1 base from J, the gap between germline ends came to 11 bases. The chain's CDR3 is CASSVQGRNTEAFF. The CDR3 DNA follows: TGTGCCAGCAGCGTACAGGGCCGGAACACTGAAGCTTTCTTT.

This clonotype was seen repeatedly, ten times or more. The rearrangement links TRBV9 to TRBJ2-2; 7 bases line up with TRBD1. The V segment lost 0 bases and the J segment 5 bases; nucleotides outside the gene matches: 10. CDR1 and CDR2 (germline): SGDLS, YYNGEE. The CDR3 is made up of 17 amino acids. As DNA, the CDR3 is TGTGCCAGCAGCGTAGCTACGGGGCAGGGGGTAACCGGGGAGCTGTTTTTT. This translates into CASSVATGQGVTGELFF.